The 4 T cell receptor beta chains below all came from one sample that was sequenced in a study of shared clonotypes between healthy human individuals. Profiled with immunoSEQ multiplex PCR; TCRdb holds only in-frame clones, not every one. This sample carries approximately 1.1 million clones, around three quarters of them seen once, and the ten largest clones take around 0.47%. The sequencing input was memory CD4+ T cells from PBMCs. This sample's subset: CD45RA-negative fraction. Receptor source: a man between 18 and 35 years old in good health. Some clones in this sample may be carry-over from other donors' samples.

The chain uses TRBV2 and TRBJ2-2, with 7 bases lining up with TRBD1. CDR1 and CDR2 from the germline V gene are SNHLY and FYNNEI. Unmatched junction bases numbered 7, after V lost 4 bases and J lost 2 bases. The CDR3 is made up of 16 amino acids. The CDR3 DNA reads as TGTGCCAGCAGTGCAATGGACAGGAGAAACACCGGGGAGCTGTTTTTT. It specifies CASSAMDRRNTGELFF. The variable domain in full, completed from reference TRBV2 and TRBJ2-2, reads EPEVTQTPSHQVTQMGQEVILRCVPISNHLYFYWYRQILGQKVEFLVSFYNNEISEKSEIFDDQFSVERPDGSNFTLKIRSTKLEDSAMYFCASSAMDRRNTGELFFGEGSRLTVL.

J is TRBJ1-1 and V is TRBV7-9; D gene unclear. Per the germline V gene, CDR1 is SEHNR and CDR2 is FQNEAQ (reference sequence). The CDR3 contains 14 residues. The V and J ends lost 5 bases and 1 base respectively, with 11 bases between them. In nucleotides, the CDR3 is TGTGCCAGCAGCCCCCCATCTCCGAACACTGAAGCTTTCTTT. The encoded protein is CASSPPSPNTEAFF.

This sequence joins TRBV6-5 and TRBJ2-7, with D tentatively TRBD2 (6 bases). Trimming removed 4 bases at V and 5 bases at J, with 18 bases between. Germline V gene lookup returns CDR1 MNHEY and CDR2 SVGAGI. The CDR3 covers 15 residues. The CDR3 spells CASSSGARRGDEQYF. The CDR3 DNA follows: TGTGCCAGCAGTTCCGGGGCGCGGAGGGGTGACGAGCAGTACTTC.

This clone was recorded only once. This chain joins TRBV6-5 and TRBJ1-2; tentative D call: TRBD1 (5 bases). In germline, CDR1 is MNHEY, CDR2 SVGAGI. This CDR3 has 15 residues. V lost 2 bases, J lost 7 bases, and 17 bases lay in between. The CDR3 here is CASSYGGGGSSGYTF. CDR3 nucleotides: TGTGCCAGCAGTTACGGTGGGGGGGGATCGAGTGGCTACACCTTC.